This T cell receptor beta chain was captured by sequencing in a study of beta chain features in type 1 diabetes. Study background: Patients did not differ from healthy donors in age, gender or cell yield. Study-level findings and limits: Shorter TCRB CDR3s, moderately but significantly so, were found in Type 1 diabetes patients in all four CD4+ subsets.

The investigators reverse transcribed all of the isolated RNA, so they sequenced expressed TCRB transcripts. Clones were read by immunoSEQ multiplex PCR, and TCRdb kept only the in-frame ones, dropping some. The sample yields some 240,000 clones, more than 15% seen once. This clone has more than one count but fewer than ten. Its antigen is unidentified. CDR3 length: 12 residues. Germline values: CDR1 SNHLY, CDR2 FYNNEI. The germline V and J ends were trimmed by 7 bases and 12 bases, with 19 bases remaining between them. The gene calls are TRBV2 and TRBJ2-7; maybe TRBD1 (6 bases). The sequence derives from a man younger than 40 with type 1 diabetes. The sample taken for sequencing was naive CD4+ T cells from blood. The CDR3 is CASMDRDTKAYF. DNA of the CDR3: TGTGCCAGCATGGATCGGGACACCAAGGCGTACTTC.